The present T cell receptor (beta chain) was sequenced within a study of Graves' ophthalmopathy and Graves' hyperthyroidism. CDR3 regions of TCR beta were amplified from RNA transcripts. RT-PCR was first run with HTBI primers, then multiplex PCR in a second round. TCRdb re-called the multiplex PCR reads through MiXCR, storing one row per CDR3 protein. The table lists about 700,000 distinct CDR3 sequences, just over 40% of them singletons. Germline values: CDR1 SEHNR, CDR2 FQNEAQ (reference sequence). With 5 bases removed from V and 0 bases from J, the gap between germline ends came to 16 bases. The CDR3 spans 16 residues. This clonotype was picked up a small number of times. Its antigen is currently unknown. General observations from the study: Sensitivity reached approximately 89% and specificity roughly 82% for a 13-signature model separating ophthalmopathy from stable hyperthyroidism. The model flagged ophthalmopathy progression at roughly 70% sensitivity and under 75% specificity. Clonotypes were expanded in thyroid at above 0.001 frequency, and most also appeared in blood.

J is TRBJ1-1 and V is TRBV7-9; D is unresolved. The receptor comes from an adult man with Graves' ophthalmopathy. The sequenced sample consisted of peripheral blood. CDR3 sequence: CASSQEPGSVNTEAFF. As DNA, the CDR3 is TGTGCCAGCAGCCAAGAACCCGGTTCTGTGAACACTGAAGCTTTCTTT. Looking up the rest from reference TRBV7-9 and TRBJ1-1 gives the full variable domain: DTGVSQNPRHKITKRGQNVTFRCDPISEHNRLYWYRQTLGQGPEFLTYFQNEAQLEKSRLLSDRFSAERPKGSFSTLEIQRTEQGDSAMYLCASSQEPGSVNTEAFFGQGTRLTVV.